The 23 T cell receptor beta chains in this list originate from one sample, sequenced in a study of T cells after posttransplantation cyclophosphamide. The table came from immunoSEQ multiplex PCR; TCRdb's copy has only in-frame clones and leaves some out. The sample yields over 20,000 clones, 80% to 90% seen once. Controls had myeloablative marrow grafts with methotrexate and calcineurin inhibitor, sampled at 1 year. The sample in question was PBMCs, obtained approximately 360 days after allogeneic stem cell transplant with calcineurin inhibitor and methotrexate. These receptors all stem from a female patient aged 30 to 45 who received an allogeneic stem cell transplant from an unrelated donor, was CMV-positive, and had acute and chronic GVHD. Part of the T cells may come from the graft donor.

A single count supports this clone. The chain combines TRBV7-6 with TRBJ2-5; D is ambiguous. This CDR3 has 13 amino acids. Trimming stripped 0 bases from V and 5 bases from J, with 7 bases between. Germline CDR1 and CDR2: SGHVS and FNYEAQ. CDR3 residues: CASSLAPVETQYF. CDR3 sequence (DNA): TGTGCCAGCAGCTTAGCGCCGGTGGAGACCCAGTACTTC.

The count of this clone is one. The rearrangement uses TRBV28 and TRBJ2-1; tentatively, D is TRBD2 (6 bases). Germline loops: CDR1 MDHEN, CDR2 SYDVKM. The V end was cut by 2 bases, the J end by 6 bases, with 8 bases between. This CDR3 region has 13 residues. The CDR3 sequence: CASSLAGTNEQFF. The DNA of the CDR3 is TGTGCCAGCAGTTTAGCGGGGACCAATGAGCAGTTCTTC.

The chain carries TRBV5-6 and TRBJ2-1; 12 positions match TRBD2. V gave up 4 bases and J gave up 7 bases; unmatched junction bases: 6. This CDR3 has 15 amino acids. Germline V CDR1 and CDR2: SGHDT, YYEEEE. The CDR3, as DNA: TGTGCCAGCAGCCCCCCTAGCGGGGGGGCGAATGAGCAGTTCTTC. Translation: CASSPPSGGANEQFF.

The rearrangement uses TRBV9 and TRBJ2-2; TRBD1 matches 7 bases. The J segment lost 4 bases and the V segment lost 4 bases, leaving 7 bases of the junction unmatched. The CDR3 contains 15 residues. The germline V gene has CDR1 SGDLS and CDR2 YYNGEE. CDR3 sequence reads: CASSLTGDLTGELFF. The CDR3 nucleotides read TGTGCCAGCAGCCTTACAGGGGACCTCACCGGGGAGCTGTTTTTT.

As regards this clone: This sample includes further DNA sequences coding for the same CDR3. The chain carries TRBV15 and TRBJ2-5; TRBD2 aligns across 8 bases. V was pared by 2 bases and J by 10 bases, with 12 bases of the junction left unmatched. There are 15 residues in the CDR3. Germline V CDR1 and CDR2: LNHNV, YYDKDF (reference sequence). This chain's CDR3 is CATSRTGTGGTNQYF. The CDR3, as DNA: TGTGCCACCAGCAGAACCGGGACGGGAGGGACAAACCAGTACTTC.

The V gene is TRBV7-9, the J gene TRBJ1-4; D call uncertain. The CDR3 runs 15 residues. Germline V gene lookup returns CDR1 SEHNR and CDR2 FQNEAQ (reference sequence). V dropped 5 bases and J dropped 4 bases, with 14 bases sitting between them. The CDR3: CASSRRGENNEKLFF. In DNA form, the CDR3 reads TGTGCCAGCAGCCGACGGGGAGAAAATAATGAAAAACTGTTTTTT. The whole variable domain, remainder taken from reference TRBV7-9 and TRBJ1-4, is DTGVSQNPRHKITKRGQNVTFRCDPISEHNRLYWYRQTLGQGPEFLTYFQNEAQLEKSRLLSDRFSAERPKGSFSTLEIQRTEQGDSAMYLCASSRRGENNEKLFFGSGTQLSVL.

This clone was seen more than once but under ten times. The chain links TRBV6-6 to TRBJ2-3, with D possibly TRBD1 on 5 matching bases. CDR1 is MNHNY and CDR2 is SVGAGI in the germline V gene (reference sequence). This CDR3 spans 14 amino acids. Trimming removed 7 bases at V and 9 bases at J, with 20 bases between. In DNA form, the CDR3 reads TGTGCCAGCAATAAGGCCTCTACCCAGGGAACGCAGTATTTT. It encodes CASNKASTQGTQYF.

The chain couples TRBV5-1 to TRBJ2-5; 7 bases map to TRBD2. The CDR3 length is 11 residues. CDR1 is SGHRS, CDR2 YFSETQ, per germline. With 4 bases clipped from V and 14 bases from J, the junction kept 8 bases outside the gene matches. The CDR3 coding sequence is TGCGCCAGCAGCAATTGGACTAGTTTTTACTTC. Protein product: CASSNWTSFYF.

V and J are TRBV5-1 and TRBJ2-1; 11 bases agree with TRBD2. J lost 4 bases, V lost 1 base, and 4 bases had no gene match. Germline V gives CDR1 SGHRS, CDR2 YFSETQ. The CDR3 is 16 residues long. For the CDR3, the DNA is TGCGCCAGCAGCTTGACGACTAGCGGGGTTTACAATGAGCAGTTCTTC. This encodes CASSLTTSGVYNEQFF.

The rearrangement uses TRBV7-3 and TRBJ2-1; 8 nucleotides agree with TRBD2. The J segment lost 7 bases and the V segment lost 5 bases, leaving 7 bases of the junction unmatched. Germline CDR1 SGHTA, CDR2 FQGTGA. CDR3 length: 14 amino acids. This CDR3 reads CASSLGLARNEQFF. CDR3 DNA sequence: TGTGCCAGCAGCCTAGGACTAGCTCGGAATGAGCAGTTCTTC. Based on the CDR3 plus reference TRBV7-3 and TRBJ2-1, the full variable domain is GAGVSQTPSNKVTEKGKYVELRCDPISGHTALYWYRQSLGQGPEFLIYFQGTGAADDSGLPNDRFFAVRPEGSVSTLKIQRTERGDSAVYLCASSLGLARNEQFFGPGTRLTVL.

The chain is built from TRBV7-9 and TRBJ2-4; D is unresolved. The CDR3 is 13 residues long. The V and J ends lost 1 base and 7 bases respectively, with 8 bases between them. Germline values: CDR1 SEHNR, CDR2 FQNEAQ (reference sequence). The CDR3 loop is CASSLGGGNIQYF. The CDR3 coding sequence is TGTGCCAGCAGCTTAGGAGGTGGCAACATTCAGTACTTC.

Note on this clone: At one end, the junction sequence differs from germline, possibly due to a read error. The chain carries TRBV27 and TRBJ1-1; tentatively, D is TRBD1 (6 bases). The length of the CDR3 is 13 residues. The germline CDR1 and CDR2 sequences are MNHEY and SMNVEV (reference sequence). Written as DNA, the CDR3 is TGTGCCAGCAGTGGGACATGGAACACTGAAACTTTCTTT. Protein: CASSGTWNTETFF.

The chain employs TRBV10-3 and TRBJ1-2; D may be TRBD1 (5 bases). Germline assignment: CDR1 ENHRY and CDR2 SYGVKD. The V gene lost 4 bases and the J gene lost 8 bases, with 20 bases spanning the gap. The CDR3 runs 15 residues. The CDR3 DNA is TGTGCCATCAGTGTACTGACAGCTAGCCGGGGGGGCTACACCTTC. Translated, it gives CAISVLTASRGGYTF.

The chain combines TRBV9 with TRBJ2-7, with 8 bases matching TRBD2. Trimming at V came to 2 bases and at J to 5 bases, leaving 9 bases not matched to a gene. The CDR3 loop spans 15 amino acids. Germline V gene data show CDR1 as SGDLS and CDR2 as YYNGEE. CDR3 coding DNA: TGTGCCAGCAGCGTCAGCGGGGGTGGTGGTAACGAGCAGTACTTC. It encodes CASSVSGGGGNEQYF.

The J gene is TRBJ2-1, the V gene TRBV7-2; 8 bases map to TRBD1. Germline V gene sequence: CDR1 SGHTA, CDR2 FQGNSA. The V segment lost 4 bases and the J segment 5 bases; nucleotides outside the gene matches: 13. This CDR3 is built from 17 residues. CDR3 region: CASSSGGRAGGHNEQFF. The CDR3 nucleotides read TGTGCCAGCAGCTCAGGGGGTCGGGCAGGGGGCCACAATGAGCAGTTCTTC.

The J gene is TRBJ1-1, the V gene TRBV11-1; D possibly corresponds to TRBD1 (6 bases). The germline V gene has CDR1 SGHAT and CDR2 FQDESV (reference sequence). The CDR3 is 12 amino acids. With 1 base removed from V and 9 bases from J, the gap between germline ends came to 9 bases. This CDR3 is CASSLVGQKAFF. The CDR3, as DNA: TGTGCCAGCAGCTTAGTAGGACAGAAAGCTTTCTTT.

The V and J genes are TRBV5-1 and TRBJ1-2; D possibly corresponds to TRBD1 (6 bases). CDR3 length: 16 residues. V lost 5 bases and J lost 6, with 23 bases in between. CDR1 is SGHRS, CDR2 YFSETQ, per germline. DNA for the CDR3: TGCGCCAGCAGTCCCGGACAGAGAAACCCCGCGGATGGCTACACCTTC. Amino acids: CASSPGQRNPADGYTF.

This clone turned up a few times. The CDR3 DNA is TGTGCCGTCATGGGGCAGGGGCGCCGGCATAATTCACCCCTCCACTTT. This codes for CAVMGQGRRHNSPLHF. J is TRBJ1-6 and V is TRBV10-3; a weak D match, TRBD1 (6 bases). CDR1 is ENHRY and CDR2 is SYGVKD in the germline V gene. V lost 11 bases and J lost 5, with 22 bases in between. The CDR3 has 16 residues.

The rearrangement joins TRBV6-5 to TRBJ2-5; D not resolved. V was shortened by 4 bases and J by 2 bases, with 8 bases between the two germline ends. The CDR3 is made up of 13 amino acids. The germline V gene has CDR1 MNHEY and CDR2 SVGAGI. In DNA, the CDR3 is TGTGCCAGCAGTTCCGGTTTTCAAGAGACCCAGTACTTC. Residues: CASSSGFQETQYF.

This chain links TRBV18 with TRBJ2-6; 7 bases are a match to TRBD1. CDR1 is KGHSH and CDR2 is LQKENI in the germline V gene. The CDR3 has 17 amino acids. V gave up 3 bases and J gave up 0 bases; unmatched junction bases: 5. CDR3 region: CASSPPGQSSGANVLTF. CDR3 coding DNA: TGTGCCAGCTCACCCCCGGGACAGAGCTCTGGGGCCAACGTCCTGACTTTC.

The chain recombines TRBV29-1 with TRBJ2-5, with 9 bases aligning to TRBD2. CDR3 length: 17 amino acids. The germline CDR1 and CDR2 sequences are SQVTM and ANQGSEA. With 0 bases clipped from V and 3 bases from J, the junction kept 11 bases outside the gene matches. In DNA form, the CDR3 reads TGCAGCGTTGAAGATCGTTTGACTAGCGGCAGTAAAGAGACCCAGTACTTC. It codes for CSVEDRLTSGSKETQYF.

J is TRBJ1-2 and V is TRBV7-9; D is undetermined. Between the trimmed V and J ends, which lost 0 bases and 6 bases, there was a span of 5 bases. Per germline, CDR1 SEHNR and CDR2 FQNEAQ (reference sequence). There are 12 residues in the CDR3. In DNA, the CDR3 is TGTGCCAGCAGCTTAGCCGGGAATGGCTACACCTTC. It specifies CASSLAGNGYTF.

This clone is deemed medium-sized. The chain uses TRBV28 and TRBJ1-3; the D is unclear. This CDR3 spans 16 amino acids. Germline-derived CDR1 and CDR2 are MDHEN and SYDVKM. V gave up 5 bases and J gave up 4 bases, with 18 bases separating them. For the CDR3, the DNA is TGTGCCAGCAGTCCTCCTCGTGAGGGCCCCGGAAACACCATATATTTT. The encoded protein is CASSPPREGPGNTIYF.